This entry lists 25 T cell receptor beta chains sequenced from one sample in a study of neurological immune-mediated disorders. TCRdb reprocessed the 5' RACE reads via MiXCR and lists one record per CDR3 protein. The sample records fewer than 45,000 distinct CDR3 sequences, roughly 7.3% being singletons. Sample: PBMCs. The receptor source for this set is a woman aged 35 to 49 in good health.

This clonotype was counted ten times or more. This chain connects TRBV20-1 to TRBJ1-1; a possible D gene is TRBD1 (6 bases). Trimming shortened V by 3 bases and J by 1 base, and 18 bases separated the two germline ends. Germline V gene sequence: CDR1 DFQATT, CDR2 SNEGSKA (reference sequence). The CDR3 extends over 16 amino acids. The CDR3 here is CSASPPLGQKNTEAFF. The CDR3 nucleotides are TGCAGTGCTAGCCCCCCCCTTGGACAGAAGAACACTGAAGCTTTCTTT.

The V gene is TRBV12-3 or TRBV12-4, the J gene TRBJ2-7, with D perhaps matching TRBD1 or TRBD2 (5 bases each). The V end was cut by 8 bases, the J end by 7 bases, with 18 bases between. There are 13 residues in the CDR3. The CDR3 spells CASCSGLRVEQYF. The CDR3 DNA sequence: TGTGCCAGCTGCTCGGGGCTCCGGGTGGAGCAGTACTTC.

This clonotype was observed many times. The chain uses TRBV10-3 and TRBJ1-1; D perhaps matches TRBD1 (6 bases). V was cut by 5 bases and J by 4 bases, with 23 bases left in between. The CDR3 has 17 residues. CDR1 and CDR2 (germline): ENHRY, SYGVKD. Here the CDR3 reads CAISHPGIGGGGTEAFF. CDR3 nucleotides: TGTGCCATCAGTCACCCTGGAATTGGGGGCGGTGGCACTGAAGCTTTCTTT.

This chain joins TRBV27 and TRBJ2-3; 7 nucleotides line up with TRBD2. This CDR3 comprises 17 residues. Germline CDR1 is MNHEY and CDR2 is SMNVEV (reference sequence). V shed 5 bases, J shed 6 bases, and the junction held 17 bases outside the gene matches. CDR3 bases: TGTGCCAGCAGTGAGGGAGGGCCGACCGCCTGGAGGGATACGCAGTATTTT. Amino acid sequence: CASSEGGPTAWRDTQYF.

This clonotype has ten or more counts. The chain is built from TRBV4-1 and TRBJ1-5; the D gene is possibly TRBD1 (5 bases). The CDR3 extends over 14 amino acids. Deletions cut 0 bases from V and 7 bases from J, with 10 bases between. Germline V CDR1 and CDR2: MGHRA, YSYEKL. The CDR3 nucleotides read TGCGCCAGCAGCCAAGATATGGGGGGGCAGCCCCAGCATTTT. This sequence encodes CASSQDMGGQPQHF.

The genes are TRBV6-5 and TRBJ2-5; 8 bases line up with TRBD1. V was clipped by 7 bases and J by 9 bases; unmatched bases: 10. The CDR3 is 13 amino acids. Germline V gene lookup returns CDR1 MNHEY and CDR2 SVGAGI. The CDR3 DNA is TGTGCCAGCATTTCGGGCCTGACAGGGGCCCAGTACTTC. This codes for CASISGLTGAQYF.

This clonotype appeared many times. The DNA for the CDR3 is TGTGCCAGCAGCCCCCCTGGGGGGGTGGCTACGCAGTATTTT. Translated: CASSPPGGVATQYF. The chain joins TRBV7-2 to TRBJ2-3, with 7 bases lining up with TRBD2. V was pared by 5 bases and J by 8 bases, with 10 bases of the junction left unmatched. CDR1 SGHTA and CDR2 FQGNSA come from the germline V gene. The CDR3 is 14 amino acids. Filled out from reference TRBV7-2 and TRBJ2-3, the complete variable domain reads GAGVSQSPSNKVTEKGKDVELRCDPISGHTALYWYRQSLGQGLEFLIYFQGNSAPDKSGLPSDRFSAERTGGSVSTLTIQRTQQEDSAVYLCASSPPGGVATQYFGPGTRLTVL.

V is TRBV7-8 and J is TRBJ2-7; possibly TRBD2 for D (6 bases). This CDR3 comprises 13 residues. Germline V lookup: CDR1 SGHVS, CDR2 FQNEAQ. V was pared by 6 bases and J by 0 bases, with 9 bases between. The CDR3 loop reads CASRGGPSYEQYF. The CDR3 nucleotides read TGTGCCAGCAGGGGGGGACCCTCCTACGAGCAGTACTTC.

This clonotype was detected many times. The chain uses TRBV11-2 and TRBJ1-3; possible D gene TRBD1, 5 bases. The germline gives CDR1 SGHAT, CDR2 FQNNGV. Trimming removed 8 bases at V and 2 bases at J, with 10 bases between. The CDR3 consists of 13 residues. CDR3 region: CASGVGPGNTIYF. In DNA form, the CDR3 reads TGTGCCAGCGGAGTGGGGCCTGGAAACACCATATATTTT.

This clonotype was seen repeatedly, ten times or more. CDR3 sequence: CASSIGQGGYTEAFF. The CDR3 nucleotides are TGCGCCAGCAGCATCGGACAGGGAGGGTACACTGAAGCTTTCTTT. The rearrangement links TRBV5-1 to TRBJ1-1; TRBD1 matches at 8 bases. V trimming: 4 bases; J trimming: 3 bases; junction bases outside the gene matches: 8. The CDR3 spans 15 residues. Germline loops: CDR1 SGHRS, CDR2 YFSETQ.

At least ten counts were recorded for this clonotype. CDR3 in amino acids: CSARAPQGVDTEAFF. DNA for the CDR3: TGCAGTGCTAGAGCCCCGCAGGGAGTGGACACTGAAGCTTTCTTT. The genes are TRBV20-1 and TRBJ1-1; D may be TRBD1 (5 bases). The germline V gene encodes CDR1 DFQATT and CDR2 SNEGSKA (reference sequence). Trimming removed 1 base at V and 3 bases at J, with 15 bases between. The CDR3 totals 15 residues.

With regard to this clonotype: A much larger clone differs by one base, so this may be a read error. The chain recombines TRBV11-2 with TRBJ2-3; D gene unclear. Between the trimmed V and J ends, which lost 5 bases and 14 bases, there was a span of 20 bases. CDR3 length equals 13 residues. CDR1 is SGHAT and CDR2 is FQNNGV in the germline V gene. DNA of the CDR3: TGTGCCAGCAGCCACATAGGGATGATCCGGCGGTATTTT. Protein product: CASSHIGMIRRYF.

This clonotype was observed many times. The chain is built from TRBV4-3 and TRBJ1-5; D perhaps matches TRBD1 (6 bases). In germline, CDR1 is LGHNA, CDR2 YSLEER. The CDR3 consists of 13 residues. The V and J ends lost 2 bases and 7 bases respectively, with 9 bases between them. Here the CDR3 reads CASSQFRGQPQHF. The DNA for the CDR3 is TGCGCCAGCAGCCAATTCAGGGGACAGCCCCAGCATTTT.

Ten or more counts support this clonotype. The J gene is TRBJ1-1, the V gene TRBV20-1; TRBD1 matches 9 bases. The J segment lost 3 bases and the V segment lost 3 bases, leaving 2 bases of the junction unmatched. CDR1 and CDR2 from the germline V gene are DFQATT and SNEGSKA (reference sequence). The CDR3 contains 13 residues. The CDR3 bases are TGCAGTGCTAGCTACAGGGGGCACACTGAAGCTTTCTTT. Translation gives CSASYRGHTEAFF.

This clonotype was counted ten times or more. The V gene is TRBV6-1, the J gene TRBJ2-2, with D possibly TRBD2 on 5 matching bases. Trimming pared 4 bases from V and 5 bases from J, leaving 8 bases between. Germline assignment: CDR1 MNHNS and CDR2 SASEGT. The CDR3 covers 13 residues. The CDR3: CASSGGLTGELFF. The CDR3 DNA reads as TGTGCCAGCAGTGGAGGACTGACCGGGGAGCTGTTTTTT.

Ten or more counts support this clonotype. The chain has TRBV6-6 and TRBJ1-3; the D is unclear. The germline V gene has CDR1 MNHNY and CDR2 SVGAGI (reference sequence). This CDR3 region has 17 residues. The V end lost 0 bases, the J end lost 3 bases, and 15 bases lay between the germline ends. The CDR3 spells CASSYSVVGSGGNTIYF. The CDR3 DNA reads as TGTGCCAGCAGTTACTCGGTTGTGGGGTCGGGTGGAAACACCATATATTTT.

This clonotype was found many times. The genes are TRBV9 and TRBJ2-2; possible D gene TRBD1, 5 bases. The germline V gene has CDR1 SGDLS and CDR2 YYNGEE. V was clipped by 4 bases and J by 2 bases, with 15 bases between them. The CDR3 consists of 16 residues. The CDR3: CASSPPGAVNTGELFF. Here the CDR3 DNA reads TGTGCCAGCAGCCCACCTGGGGCGGTTAACACCGGGGAGCTGTTTTTT.

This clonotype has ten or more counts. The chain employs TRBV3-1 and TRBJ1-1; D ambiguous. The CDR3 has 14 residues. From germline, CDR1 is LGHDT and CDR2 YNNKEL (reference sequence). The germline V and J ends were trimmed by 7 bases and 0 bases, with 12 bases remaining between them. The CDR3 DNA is TGTGCCAGCACCACCCCGGGGATGAACACTGAAGCTTTCTTT. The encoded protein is CASTTPGMNTEAFF.

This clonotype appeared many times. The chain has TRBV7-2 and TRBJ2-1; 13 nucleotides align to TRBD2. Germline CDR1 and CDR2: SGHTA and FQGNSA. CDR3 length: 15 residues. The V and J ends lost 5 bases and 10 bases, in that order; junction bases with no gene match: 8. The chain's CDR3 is CASSPGGLAGQEQFF. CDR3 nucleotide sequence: TGTGCCAGCAGCCCGGGGGGACTAGCGGGACAAGAGCAGTTCTTC.

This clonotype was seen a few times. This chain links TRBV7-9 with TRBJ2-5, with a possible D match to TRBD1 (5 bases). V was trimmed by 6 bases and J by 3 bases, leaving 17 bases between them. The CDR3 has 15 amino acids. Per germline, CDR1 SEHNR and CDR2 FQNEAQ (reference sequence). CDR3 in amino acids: CASRLPSQVEETQYF. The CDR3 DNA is TGTGCCAGCAGGTTGCCCTCACAGGTGGAAGAGACCCAGTACTTC.

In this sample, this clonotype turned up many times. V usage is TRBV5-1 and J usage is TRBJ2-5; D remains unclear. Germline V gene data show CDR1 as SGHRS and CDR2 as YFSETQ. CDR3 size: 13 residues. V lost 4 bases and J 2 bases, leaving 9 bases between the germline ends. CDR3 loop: CASSPQEQETQYF. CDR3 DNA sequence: TGCGCCAGCAGCCCCCAGGAGCAAGAGACCCAGTACTTC.

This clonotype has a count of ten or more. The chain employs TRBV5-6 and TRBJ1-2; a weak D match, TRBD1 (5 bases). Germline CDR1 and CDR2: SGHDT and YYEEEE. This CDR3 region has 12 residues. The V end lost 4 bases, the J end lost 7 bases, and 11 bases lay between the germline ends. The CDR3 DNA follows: TGTGCCAGCAGCACGCAGGGCAGTGGCTACACCTTC. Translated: CASSTQGSGYTF.

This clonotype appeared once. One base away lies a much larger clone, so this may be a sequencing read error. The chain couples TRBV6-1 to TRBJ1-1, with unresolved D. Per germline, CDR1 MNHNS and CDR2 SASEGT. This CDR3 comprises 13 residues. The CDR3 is CASNEQINTEAFF. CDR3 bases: TGTGCCAGCAATGAACAAATAAACACTGAAGCTTTCTTT.

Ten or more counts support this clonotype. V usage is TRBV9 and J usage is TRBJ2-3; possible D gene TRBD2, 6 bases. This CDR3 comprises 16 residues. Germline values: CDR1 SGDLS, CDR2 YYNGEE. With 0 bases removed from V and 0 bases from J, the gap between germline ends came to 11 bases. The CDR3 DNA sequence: TGTGCCAGCAGCGTAGGGACTACCACTAGCACAGATACGCAGTATTTT. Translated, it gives CASSVGTTTSTDTQYF.

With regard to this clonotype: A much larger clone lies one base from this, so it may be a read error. CDR3 sequence reads: CARSWRETQYF. In DNA form, the CDR3 reads TGTGCCAGATCCTGGAGGGAGACCCAGTACTTC. The rearrangement uses TRBV6-2 or TRBV6-3 and TRBJ2-5; D is possibly TRBD2 (5 bases). The CDR3 contains 11 residues. V lost 9 bases and J 5 bases, leaving 10 bases between the germline ends. Germline V gene lookup returns CDR1 MNHEY and CDR2 SVGEGT.